This entry lists 21 T cell receptor beta chains sequenced from one sample in a study of cytomegalovirus exposure and HLA in healthy donors. The PCR made use of 60 Vbeta and 13 Jbeta primers. Clones were read by immunoSEQ multiplex PCR, and TCRdb kept only the in-frame ones, dropping some. The sample includes around 130,000 clones, almost 85% seen only once; the top ten take approximately 2.8%. The specimen sequenced was PBMCs. The source of these receptors is a boy aged 2-15 years in good health and CMV-seronegative.

J is TRBJ1-1 and V is TRBV30; perhaps TRBD1 as D (5 bases). This CDR3 comprises 16 residues. Germline assignment: CDR1 GTSNPN and CDR2 SVGIG (reference sequence). Trimming left V 1 base short and J 4 bases short, with 19 bases between. As DNA, the CDR3 is TGTGCCTGGAGTGAGGACACGTCCACCTTGGCCACTGAAGCTTTCTTT. Translated, it gives CAWSEDTSTLATEAFF.

The chain links TRBV7-6 to TRBJ2-1; no firm D call. From germline, CDR1 is SGHVS and CDR2 FNYEAQ. The CDR3 sequence is 12 residues long. V was clipped by 8 bases and J by 10 bases, with 15 bases between them. The DNA of the CDR3 is TGTGCCAGCTCTATGCGGCCCGGGGAGCAGTTCTTC. Translation gives CASSMRPGEQFF.

This rearrangement joins TRBV10-3 to TRBJ1-3; the D gene is possibly TRBD1 (5 bases). Germline V gene data show CDR1 as ENHRY and CDR2 as SYGVKD. There are 15 residues in the CDR3. V was clipped by 2 bases and J by 3 bases, with 11 bases between them. CDR3 loop: CAISEGTGHGNTIYF. CDR3 in DNA: TGTGCCATCAGTGAGGGAACAGGTCATGGAAACACCATATATTTT.

V and J are TRBV7-9 and TRBJ1-4; the match to TRBD1 covers 7 bases. This CDR3 contains 14 residues. CDR1 and CDR2 (germline): SEHNR, FQNEAQ (reference sequence). V was pared by 7 bases and J by 4 bases, with 6 bases of the junction left unmatched. CDR3 sequence (DNA): TGTGCCAGCACCCCGGGACAGATTAATGAAAAACTGTTTTTT. Translated: CASTPGQINEKLFF. The full variable domain, completed using reference TRBV7-9 and TRBJ1-4, is DTGVSQNPRHKITKRGQNVTFRCDPISEHNRLYWYRQTLGQGPEFLTYFQNEAQLEKSRLLSDRFSAERPKGSFSTLEIQRTEQGDSAMYLCASTPGQINEKLFFGSGTQLSVL.

The rearrangement joins TRBV27 to TRBJ1-3, with unresolved D. The CDR3 runs 13 residues. Germline lookup yields CDR1 MNHEY and CDR2 SMNVEV (reference sequence). The CDR3 coding sequence is TGTGCTTGGAGGGCCCCTGTAGGAAACACCATATATTTT. Its protein product is CAWRAPVGNTIYF.

This clone was recorded only once. This chain uses TRBV29-1 with TRBJ1-2; D is possibly TRBD1 (6 bases). The CDR3 has 12 residues. Per the germline V gene, CDR1 is SQVTM and CDR2 is ANQGSEA. Trimming removed 6 bases at V and 8 bases at J, with 16 bases between. The CDR3 sequence: CSVGGRGEGYTF. CDR3 sequence (DNA): TGCAGCGTCGGGGGGAGGGGGGAAGGCTACACCTTC.

V is TRBV5-1 and J is TRBJ2-3; unclear D gene. The CDR3 runs 14 residues. Trimming shortened V by 1 base and J by 5 bases, and 11 bases separated the two germline ends. The germline CDR1 and CDR2 sequences are SGHRS and YFSETQ. Here the CDR3 DNA reads TGCGCCAGCAGCTTGTCCACGGGTAAAGATACGCAGTATTTT. It is translated as CASSLSTGKDTQYF.

This clone was detected ten times or more. V usage is TRBV7-3 and J usage is TRBJ1-1; D is uncertain. V lost 8 bases to trimming and J lost 4 bases, with 23 bases between them. The CDR3 loop spans 16 amino acids. Germline lookup yields CDR1 SGHTA and CDR2 FQGTGA. The CDR3 region has the DNA TGTGCCAGCGTTTCGCTCCAAATACGTTGGAGCACTGAAGCTTTCTTT. It translates to CASVSLQIRWSTEAFF.

The chain employs TRBV18 and TRBJ2-5; 12 nucleotides align to TRBD2. Germline V gives CDR1 KGHSH, CDR2 LQKENI. This CDR3 comprises 16 residues. V lost 3 bases, J lost 0 bases, and 2 bases stayed unmatched. CDR3 protein: CASSPTSGRYQETQYF. The DNA of the CDR3 is TGTGCCAGCTCACCCACTAGCGGGAGGTACCAAGAGACCCAGTACTTC.

The CDR3 region has the DNA TGTGCCAGCAGCTTAGGAGTGGGGGACAGGTTTAGCAATCAGCCCCAGCATTTT. Residues: CASSLGVGDRFSNQPQHF. The chain uses TRBV7-9 and TRBJ1-5; 8 nucleotides line up with TRBD1. V gave up 1 base and J gave up 0 bases; unmatched junction bases: 8. The CDR3 has 18 amino acids. Germline assignment: CDR1 SEHNR and CDR2 FQNEAQ (reference sequence).

The chain uses TRBV7-6 and TRBJ2-5; 7 bases map to TRBD2. Losses at the gene ends were 3 bases for V and 5 bases for J; bases not matched to a gene: 3. Looked up from germline, CDR1 is SGHVS and CDR2 is FNYEAQ. This CDR3 comprises 13 residues. In DNA, the CDR3 is TGTGCCAGCAGCTTGACCGGGGGGGAGACCCAGTACTTC. It yields the protein CASSLTGGETQYF. The variable domain in full, completed from reference TRBV7-6 and TRBJ2-5, reads GAGVSQSPRYKVTKRGQDVALRCDPISGHVSLYWYRQALGQGPEFLTYFNYEAQQDKSGLPNDRFSAERPEGSISTLTIQRTEQRDSAMYRCASSLTGGETQYFGPGTRLLVL.

This rearrangement joins TRBV6-4 to TRBJ2-5, with 10 bases that match TRBD2. After removal of 5 bases from V and 1 base from J, the junction contained 4 bases not matched to a gene. The CDR3 length is 15 residues. The germline CDR1 and CDR2 sequences are MRHNA and SNTAGT. As DNA, the CDR3 is TGTGCCAGCAGTTTAGCGGGGGGACGCCAAGAGACCCAGTACTTC. It codes for CASSLAGGRQETQYF.

This sequence joins TRBV6-6 and TRBJ1-2; possible D gene TRBD1, 6 bases. From germline, CDR1 is MNHNY and CDR2 SVGAGI (reference sequence). This CDR3 has 13 residues. Trimming took off 9 bases at V and 12 bases at J, with 23 bases between the two ends. In nucleotides, the CDR3 is TGTGCCAGTAAGAACTCGGGACAACTCCCGGACACCTTC. Protein product: CASKNSGQLPDTF.

The J gene is TRBJ1-1, the V gene TRBV29-1; D perhaps matches TRBD1 (5 bases). Germline lookup yields CDR1 SQVTM and CDR2 ANQGSEA. The length of the CDR3 is 14 residues. V shed 4 bases and J shed 0 bases, with 12 bases lying between them. CDR3 DNA: TGCAGCGTTGTCTGGGCGGACATGAACACTGAAGCTTTCTTT. This gives the protein CSVVWADMNTEAFF.

The gene calls are TRBV19 and TRBJ1-6; 8 bases are shared with TRBD1. Germline CDR1 is LNHDA and CDR2 is SQIVND (reference sequence). CDR3 size: 16 residues. V lost 8 bases to trimming and J lost 6 bases; unmatched junction nucleotides: 12. CDR3 sequence (DNA): TGTGCCAGTGGGGTTGCCGGGACAGGTGCTAATTCACCCCTCCACTTT. The encoded protein is CASGVAGTGANSPLHF.

V usage is TRBV29-1 and J usage is TRBJ2-7; perhaps TRBD1 as D (6 bases). The CDR3 extends over 12 amino acids. The V and J ends lost 3 bases and 4 bases respectively, with 10 bases between them. Germline CDR1 and CDR2: SQVTM and ANQGSEA. DNA of the CDR3: TGCAGCGTTGACGTACAGGGTTACGAGCAGTACTTC. Encoded protein: CSVDVQGYEQYF.

As regards this clone: Distinct nucleotide sequences in the sample also encode this CDR3. The V gene is TRBV6-4, the J gene TRBJ2-2; D gene uncertain. CDR1 is MRHNA and CDR2 is SNTAGT in the germline V gene. The CDR3 spans 14 residues. The ends were cut back, 5 bases at V and 3 bases at J, with 10 bases in the middle. The CDR3 sequence: CASSHGQDTGELFF. The CDR3 nucleotides read TGTGCCAGCAGTCACGGTCAAGACACCGGGGAGCTGTTTTTT.

The chain is built from TRBV19 and TRBJ1-1; 8 bases align to TRBD1. The V segment lost 2 bases and the J segment 2 bases; nucleotides outside the gene matches: 1. Germline CDR1 is LNHDA and CDR2 is SQIVND (reference sequence). This CDR3 region has 14 residues. The CDR3, as DNA: TGTGCCAGTAGTATACAGGGGGCTAACACTGAAGCTTTCTTT. Encoded protein: CASSIQGANTEAFF.

This chain joins TRBV7-9 and TRBJ2-1; TRBD1 aligns across 7 bases. Germline CDR1 SEHNR, CDR2 FQNEAQ (reference sequence). CDR3 length equals 17 residues. V shed 5 bases and J 3 bases; nucleotides not matched to a gene: 13. The CDR3 DNA reads as TGTGCCAGCAGCGACCGCGATGGACAGGAGTTCTACAATGAGCAGTTCTTC. Amino acid sequence: CASSDRDGQEFYNEQFF.

This clone has a single count. This chain links TRBV7-9 with TRBJ2-1, with 13 bases identical to TRBD2. With V trimmed by 3 bases and J by 8 bases, 7 bases remained unmatched. This CDR3 has 16 residues. Germline V gives CDR1 SEHNR, CDR2 FQNEAQ (reference sequence). CDR3 sequence (DNA): TGTGCCAGCAGCTTGGCACTAGCGGGAGGGCCTCATGAGCAGTTCTTC. As protein: CASSLALAGGPHEQFF. The full variable domain, completed using reference TRBV7-9 and TRBJ2-1, is DTGVSQNPRHKITKRGQNVTFRCDPISEHNRLYWYRQTLGQGPEFLTYFQNEAQLEKSRLLSDRFSAERPKGSFSTLEIQRTEQGDSAMYLCASSLALAGGPHEQFFGPGTRLTVL.

This rearrangement joins TRBV2 to TRBJ1-2, with 8 bases that match TRBD1. The CDR3 loop spans 14 amino acids. Germline V lookup: CDR1 SNHLY, CDR2 FYNNEI. J lost 4 bases, V lost 1 base, and 2 bases had no gene match. The CDR3: CASSEVTGGYGYTF. DNA for the CDR3: TGTGCCAGCAGTGAAGTCACAGGGGGCTATGGCTACACCTTC.